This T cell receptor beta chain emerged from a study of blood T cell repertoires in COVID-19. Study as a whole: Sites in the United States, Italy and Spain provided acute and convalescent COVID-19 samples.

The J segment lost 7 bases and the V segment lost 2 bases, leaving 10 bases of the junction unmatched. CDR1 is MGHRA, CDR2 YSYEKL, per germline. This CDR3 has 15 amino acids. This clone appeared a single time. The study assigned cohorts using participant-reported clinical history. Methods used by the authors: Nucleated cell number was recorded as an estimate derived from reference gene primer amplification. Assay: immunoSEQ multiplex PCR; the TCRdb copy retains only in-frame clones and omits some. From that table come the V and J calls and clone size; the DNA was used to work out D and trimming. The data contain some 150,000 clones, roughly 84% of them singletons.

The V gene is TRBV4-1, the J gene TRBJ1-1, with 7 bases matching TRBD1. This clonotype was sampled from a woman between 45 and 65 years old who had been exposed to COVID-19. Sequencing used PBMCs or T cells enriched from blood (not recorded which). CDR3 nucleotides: TGCGCCAGCAGCCAAATGAACAGGGGAGAGATTGAAGCTTTCTTT. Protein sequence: CASSQMNRGEIEAFF.